Listed here are 17 T cell receptor beta chains from one sample, sequenced in a study of T cell responses to AZD1222 COVID-19 vaccine. Repertoires were generated with immunoSEQ multiplex PCR, while TCRdb's copy carries only in-frame clones and drops some. The repertoire consists of around 140,000 clones, with roughly 90% occurring once and the leading ten covering roughly 5.4%. The sample was peripheral blood, taken 28 days after the second dose of the MenACWY control vaccine. These receptors were collected from an adult who received the MenACWY meningococcal vaccine as a control.

The chain links TRBV19 to TRBJ2-3; D is ambiguous. The length of the CDR3 is 14 residues. Trimming removed 2 bases from V and 4 bases from J, with 10 bases in between. Germline assignment: CDR1 LNHDA and CDR2 SQIVND (reference sequence). The CDR3 coding sequence is TGTGCCAGTAGTATAATGGCAGGATCAGATACGCAGTATTTT. Protein sequence: CASSIMAGSDTQYF.

V gene TRBV7-3 combines with J gene TRBJ1-1; TRBD1 might be the D (5 bases). The germline CDR1 and CDR2 sequences are SGHTA and FQGTGA. The CDR3 spans 15 residues. V was shortened by 5 bases and J by 3 bases, with 16 bases between the two germline ends. The CDR3: CASSRLGGSDTEAFF. CDR3 DNA: TGTGCCAGCAGCCGATTGGGGGGTTCGGACACTGAAGCTTTCTTT.

The CDR3 DNA is TGTGCCAGCAGCGGTCCCGGGGGACGGGGGGAAAAACTGTTTTTT. Translation gives CASSGPGGRGEKLFF. This chain joins TRBV5-6 and TRBJ1-4; D possibly corresponds to TRBD1 (5 bases). Per germline, CDR1 SGHDT and CDR2 YYEEEE. The CDR3 spans 15 residues. Trimming removed 4 bases from V and 8 bases from J, with 18 bases in between. Filled out from reference TRBV5-6 and TRBJ1-4, the complete variable domain reads DAGVTQSPTHLIKTRGQQVTLRCSPKSGHDTVSWYQQALGQGPQFIFQYYEEEERQRGNFPDRFSGHQFPNYSSELNVNALLLGDSALYLCASSGPGGRGEKLFFGSGTQLSVL.

The rearrangement links TRBV6-5 to TRBJ2-6; no clear D. CDR1 is MNHEY, CDR2 SVGAGI, per germline. V lost 6 bases and J 4 bases, leaving 10 bases between the germline ends. The CDR3 sequence is 14 residues long. The chain's CDR3 is CASSRISGANVLTF. The CDR3 nucleotides are TGTGCCAGCAGCCGAATATCCGGGGCCAACGTCCTGACTTTC.

The CDR3 here is CASSLYSNIQYF. CDR3 nucleotides: TGTGCCAGCAGTTTGTACTCAAACATTCAGTACTTC. The J gene is TRBJ2-4, the V gene TRBV12-3 or TRBV12-4; no clear D. CDR3 size: 12 residues. V lost 3 bases and J 6 bases, leaving 6 bases between the germline ends.

V is TRBV28 and J is TRBJ2-5, with D uncertain. Germline CDR1 and CDR2: MDHEN and SYDVKM. This CDR3 comprises 12 residues. V was trimmed by 2 bases and J by 3 bases, leaving 4 bases between them. Here the CDR3 DNA reads TGTGCCAGCAGTTTACTCGAAGAGACCCAGTACTTC. Translating it yields CASSLLEETQYF.

The CDR3 nucleotides are TGTGCCAGCAGCTTAATGGGACAGGGGGCCTACGAGCAGTACTTC. Translating it yields CASSLMGQGAYEQYF. This chain connects TRBV7-3 to TRBJ2-7; TRBD1 matches 11 bases. In germline, CDR1 is SGHTA, CDR2 FQGTGA. J gave up 2 bases and V 1 base, and 1 base lay outside the gene matches. The CDR3 is made up of 15 amino acids.

This chain joins TRBV4-2 and TRBJ1-1, with D maybe TRBD1 (5 bases). Per germline, CDR1 LGHNA and CDR2 YNFKEQ. CDR3 length: 16 residues. The V end lost 1 base, the J end lost 0 bases, and 12 bases lay between the germline ends. The DNA for the CDR3 is TGTGCCAGCAGCCAAGCCCCCCAGGGCCTGAACACTGAAGCTTTCTTT. This translates into CASSQAPQGLNTEAFF.

This clone appeared once. The chain recombines TRBV7-2 with TRBJ2-2, with D uncertain. This CDR3 comprises 14 residues. The germline V and J ends were trimmed by 5 bases and 4 bases, with 11 bases remaining between them. Germline CDR1 is SGHTA and CDR2 is FQGNSA. CDR3 DNA sequence: TGTGCCAGCAGCCTCAATCCCCCCACCGGGGAGCTGTTTTTT. Residues: CASSLNPPTGELFF.

The rearrangement joins TRBV7-2 to TRBJ2-3, with unresolved D. V was pared by 0 bases and J by 5 bases, with 0 bases between. The germline V gene has CDR1 SGHTA and CDR2 FQGNSA. This CDR3 region has 11 residues. The CDR3 DNA reads TGTGCCAGCAGCTTAGCAGATACGCAGTATTTT. It specifies CASSLADTQYF.

V is TRBV28 and J is TRBJ2-1; either TRBD1 or TRBD2 may fit D (5 bases each). Germline CDR1 and CDR2: MDHEN and SYDVKM. The CDR3 has 12 amino acids. The ends were cut back, 5 bases at V and 12 bases at J, with 14 bases in the middle. CDR3 sequence (DNA): TGTGCCAGCAGTATGGGGGTAAATTGGCAGTTCTTC. This codes for CASSMGVNWQFF.

The chain recombines TRBV7-3 with TRBJ2-1, with 11 bases lining up with TRBD2. The ends lost 5 bases at V and 10 bases at J; junction bases unmatched: 10. This CDR3 is 15 amino acids long. Germline V gives CDR1 SGHTA, CDR2 FQGTGA. CDR3 region: CASSIAGGPAREQFF. Here the CDR3 DNA reads TGTGCCAGCAGCATAGCGGGGGGGCCCGCCCGGGAGCAGTTCTTC.

The chain combines TRBV7-2 with TRBJ2-4; 8 nucleotides agree with TRBD1. The length of the CDR3 is 14 residues. Per germline, CDR1 SGHTA and CDR2 FQGNSA. With 2 bases clipped from V and 16 bases from J, the junction kept 13 bases outside the gene matches. In DNA, the CDR3 is TGTGCCAGCAGCTTACTTAACTTTCCGGGACAGGACTACTTC. Translating it yields CASSLLNFPGQDYF. Full variable domain (remainder filled in from reference TRBV7-2 and TRBJ2-4): GAGVSQSPSNKVTEKGKDVELRCDPISGHTALYWYRQSLGQGLEFLIYFQGNSAPDKSGLPSDRFSAERTGGSVSTLTIQRTQQEDSAVYLCASSLLNFPGQDYFGAGTRLSVL.

V is TRBV5-1 and J is TRBJ2-2, with 10 bases fitting TRBD1. From germline, CDR1 is SGHRS and CDR2 YFSETQ. The CDR3 is made up of 17 amino acids. V shed 0 bases and J 4 bases; nucleotides not matched to a gene: 6. In DNA form, the CDR3 reads TGCGCCAGCAGCTTGGGACAGGGGGCAGGGATCACCGGGGAGCTGTTTTTT. It specifies CASSLGQGAGITGELFF.

CDR3 residues: CASLQGIRQPQHF. The CDR3 DNA reads TGTGCCAGTCTCCAGGGAATTCGGCAGCCCCAGCATTTT. This chain uses TRBV6-5 with TRBJ1-5; D may be TRBD1 (5 bases). CDR1 is MNHEY and CDR2 is SVGAGI in the germline V gene. V lost 9 bases and J 7 bases, leaving 16 bases between the germline ends. CDR3 length: 13 residues.

CDR3 loop: CASSDGREAFF. CDR3 nucleotide sequence: TGTGCCAGCAGTGACGGACGTGAAGCTTTCTTT. This chain connects TRBV27 to TRBJ1-1; D not resolved. The germline V gene encodes CDR1 MNHEY and CDR2 SMNVEV (reference sequence). The V and J ends lost 5 bases and 7 bases respectively, with 8 bases between them. The CDR3 extends over 11 amino acids.

The chain carries TRBV6-5 and TRBJ1-5, with D possibly matching TRBD1 (6 bases). This CDR3 region has 15 residues. Germline V gives CDR1 MNHEY, CDR2 SVGAGI. Trimming removed 2 bases at V and 0 bases at J, with 8 bases between. For the CDR3, the DNA is TGTGCCAGCAGTTACGGGACACCTAGCAATCAGCCCCAGCATTTT. Translation gives CASSYGTPSNQPQHF.